These 18 T cell receptor beta chains were all obtained from the same sample, sequenced in a study of shared clonotypes between healthy human individuals. The protocol was immunoSEQ multiplex PCR, while the TCRdb copy is restricted to in-frame clones and leaves out a portion. In the table there are approximately 500,000 clones, 81% of which are singletons. The source material was PBMCs. The receptors originated from a woman in her thirties or forties in good health. Some clones in this sample may be carry-over from other donors' samples.

This chain links TRBV7-2 with TRBJ1-4; no clear D gene. The germline V and J ends were trimmed by 6 bases and 4 bases, with 9 bases remaining between them. Per the germline V gene, CDR1 is SGHTA and CDR2 is FQGNSA. The CDR3 is 13 amino acids. CDR3 sequence: CASSFSYNEKLFF. DNA of the CDR3: TGTGCCAGCAGTTTTTCGTATAATGAAAAACTGTTTTTT.

This clone was recorded only once. This chain joins TRBV5-1 and TRBJ1-5, with TRBD1 identical over 7 bases. Losses at the gene ends were 7 bases for V and 11 bases for J; bases not matched to a gene: 18. Germline CDR1 reads SGHRS; CDR2 reads YFSETQ. The length of the CDR3 is 15 residues. The CDR3 spells CASSATGDYGSAQHF. The CDR3 coding sequence is TGCGCCAGCTCCGCAACAGGGGATTACGGATCGGCCCAGCATTTT.

The rearrangement uses TRBV6-1 and TRBJ1-5; tentative D call: TRBD1 (6 bases). Germline assignment: CDR1 MNHNS and CDR2 SASEGT. The CDR3 totals 13 residues. V lost 5 bases and J lost 4, with 9 bases in between. The chain's CDR3 is CASSWGANQPQHF. CDR3 nucleotides: TGTGCCAGCAGTTGGGGGGCTAATCAGCCCCAGCATTTT.

V is TRBV7-3 and J is TRBJ2-3; D gene ambiguous. V lost 4 bases, J lost 1 base, and 15 bases lay in between. Germline CDR1 reads SGHTA; CDR2 reads FQGTGA. The CDR3 is 16 amino acids. The CDR3 DNA reads TGTGCCAGCAGCTCTCAGCCTTTGGTAGGCACAGATACGCAGTATTTT. Encoded protein: CASSSQPLVGTDTQYF.

The chain uses TRBV6-1 and TRBJ2-1; D unclear. There are 12 residues in the CDR3. The germline V and J ends were trimmed by 5 bases and 4 bases, with 6 bases remaining between them. The V gene's germline CDR1 is MNHNS and CDR2 SASEGT. Written as DNA, the CDR3 is TGTGCCAGCAGTACGACGTACAATGAGCAGTTCTTC. Protein sequence: CASSTTYNEQFF.

On this clone: A read error is likely here: a far larger clone is one base away. This chain connects TRBV6-6 to TRBJ1-1; perhaps TRBD1 as D (5 bases). CDR1 and CDR2 from the germline V gene are MNHNY and SVGAGI (reference sequence). The CDR3 is 13 residues long. The CDR3 protein is CVSSPTENTEAFF. The CDR3 DNA sequence: TGTGTCAGCAGCCCGACAGAGAACACTGAAGCTTTCTTT.

The rearrangement links TRBV19 to TRBJ1-1; no clear D. In germline, CDR1 is LNHDA, CDR2 SQIVND (reference sequence). The CDR3 sequence is 11 residues long. V lost 7 bases and J 4 bases, leaving 7 bases between the germline ends. The CDR3 bases are TGTGCCAGTACGCAATCCACTGAAGCTTTCTTT. It is translated as CASTQSTEAFF.

This chain uses TRBV5-1 with TRBJ2-1, with D tentatively TRBD1 or TRBD2 (6 bases each). The CDR3 consists of 15 residues. Germline assignment: CDR1 SGHRS and CDR2 YFSETQ. V was clipped by 3 bases and J by 2 bases, with 12 bases between them. The CDR3 DNA reads TGCGCCAGCAGCTCGGGGGACACGACCTACAATGAGCAGTTCTTC. It codes for CASSSGDTTYNEQFF.

At least ten counts were recorded for this clone. The same CDR3 also results from other DNA sequences found in this sample. The chain combines TRBV28 with TRBJ2-5; weak D call: TRBD2 (7 bases). Germline CDR1 is MDHEN and CDR2 is SYDVKM. V lost 5 bases and J lost 5, with 21 bases in between. The CDR3 covers 16 residues. Here the CDR3 DNA reads TGTGCCAGCAGTCCCAGTGGAGGTCCGGGGGGCGAGACCCAGTACTTC. This gives the protein CASSPSGGPGGETQYF.

The V gene is TRBV5-4, the J gene TRBJ1-1; TRBD1 matches 9 bases. CDR1 and CDR2 from the germline V gene are SGHNT and YYREEE (reference sequence). CDR3 length: 14 residues. V dropped 3 bases and J dropped 0; count of bases not matched to a gene: 0. The CDR3 sequence is CASSWDRVNTEAFF. CDR3 in DNA: TGTGCCAGCAGCTGGGACAGGGTGAACACTGAAGCTTTCTTT.

Worth noting for this clone: A single base is all that separates this from a far larger clone, so a read error is likely. The sample has other DNA sequences that encode this CDR3 too. This chain links TRBV7-2 with TRBJ1-5, with D possibly TRBD1 on 5 matching bases. The CDR3 totals 15 residues. Trimming stripped 1 base from V and 4 bases from J, with 11 bases between. Germline loops: CDR1 SGHTA, CDR2 FQGNSA. CDR3 amino acids: CASSLGARENQPQHF. CDR3 in DNA: TGTGCCAGCAGCTTAGGGGCCAGGGAAAATCAGCCCCAGCATTTT.

The chain uses TRBV4-1 and TRBJ2-7, with TRBD1 matching over 7 bases. CDR3 length equals 15 residues. V lost 1 base and J lost 0; bases outside the gene matches: 3. Germline V gene data show CDR1 as MGHRA and CDR2 as YSYEKL. Here the CDR3 reads CASSQAGQYSYEQYF. CDR3 in DNA: TGCGCCAGCAGCCAAGCGGGACAGTACTCCTACGAGCAGTACTTC.

This rearrangement joins TRBV7-2 to TRBJ2-1; the D is unclear. Germline V gene lookup returns CDR1 SGHTA and CDR2 FQGNSA. The CDR3 contains 15 residues. With 3 bases removed from V and 0 bases from J, the gap between germline ends came to 9 bases. DNA of the CDR3: TGTGCCAGCAGCTTTTCCGGCGGCTCCTACAATGAGCAGTTCTTC. It specifies CASSFSGGSYNEQFF.

This clone was counted ten times or more. The chain has TRBV28 and TRBJ2-2; D is undetermined. Trimming removed 8 bases at V and 5 bases at J, with 9 bases between. The CDR3 contains 12 residues. Germline CDR1 and CDR2: MDHEN and SYDVKM. CDR3: CASRTTTGELFF. DNA of the CDR3: TGTGCCAGCCGAACTACTACCGGGGAGCTGTTTTTT.

The chain couples TRBV6-4 to TRBJ1-1; no firm D call. This CDR3 comprises 12 residues. V was pared by 2 bases and J by 11 bases, with 12 bases between. CDR1 is MRHNA and CDR2 is SNTAGT in the germline V gene. The CDR3 DNA is TGTGCCAGCAGTGACCTGGCAGGCAATGCTTTCTTT. It yields the protein CASSDLAGNAFF.

As for this clone: The same CDR3 arises from other DNA sequences in this sample as well. V usage is TRBV6-4 and J usage is TRBJ2-3; 7 bases align to TRBD2. The V gene end was trimmed by 6 bases and the J gene end by 2 bases; junction bases not matched to a gene: 5. The CDR3 has 14 residues. CDR1 MRHNA and CDR2 SNTAGT come from the germline V gene. The CDR3 DNA reads TGTGCCAGCAGCGAGGGGAGGGACACAGATACGCAGTATTTT. It encodes CASSEGRDTDTQYF.

The chain couples TRBV7-3 to TRBJ2-6; 7 nucleotides agree with TRBD2. The CDR3 length is 16 residues. Per germline, CDR1 SGHTA and CDR2 FQGTGA. Trimming removed 0 bases from V and 4 bases from J; junction bases left unmatched: 3. CDR3 bases: TGTGCCAGCAGCTTAACGGGAGGGACCGGGGCCAACGTCCTGACTTTC. This translates into CASSLTGGTGANVLTF.

The chain has TRBV7-9 and TRBJ2-7; D not resolved. In germline, CDR1 is SEHNR, CDR2 FQNEAQ (reference sequence). V dropped 0 bases and J dropped 0 bases, with 6 bases sitting between them. This CDR3 region has 14 residues. CDR3: CASSLAENSYEQYF. CDR3 in DNA: TGTGCCAGCAGCTTAGCAGAGAACTCCTACGAGCAGTACTTC.